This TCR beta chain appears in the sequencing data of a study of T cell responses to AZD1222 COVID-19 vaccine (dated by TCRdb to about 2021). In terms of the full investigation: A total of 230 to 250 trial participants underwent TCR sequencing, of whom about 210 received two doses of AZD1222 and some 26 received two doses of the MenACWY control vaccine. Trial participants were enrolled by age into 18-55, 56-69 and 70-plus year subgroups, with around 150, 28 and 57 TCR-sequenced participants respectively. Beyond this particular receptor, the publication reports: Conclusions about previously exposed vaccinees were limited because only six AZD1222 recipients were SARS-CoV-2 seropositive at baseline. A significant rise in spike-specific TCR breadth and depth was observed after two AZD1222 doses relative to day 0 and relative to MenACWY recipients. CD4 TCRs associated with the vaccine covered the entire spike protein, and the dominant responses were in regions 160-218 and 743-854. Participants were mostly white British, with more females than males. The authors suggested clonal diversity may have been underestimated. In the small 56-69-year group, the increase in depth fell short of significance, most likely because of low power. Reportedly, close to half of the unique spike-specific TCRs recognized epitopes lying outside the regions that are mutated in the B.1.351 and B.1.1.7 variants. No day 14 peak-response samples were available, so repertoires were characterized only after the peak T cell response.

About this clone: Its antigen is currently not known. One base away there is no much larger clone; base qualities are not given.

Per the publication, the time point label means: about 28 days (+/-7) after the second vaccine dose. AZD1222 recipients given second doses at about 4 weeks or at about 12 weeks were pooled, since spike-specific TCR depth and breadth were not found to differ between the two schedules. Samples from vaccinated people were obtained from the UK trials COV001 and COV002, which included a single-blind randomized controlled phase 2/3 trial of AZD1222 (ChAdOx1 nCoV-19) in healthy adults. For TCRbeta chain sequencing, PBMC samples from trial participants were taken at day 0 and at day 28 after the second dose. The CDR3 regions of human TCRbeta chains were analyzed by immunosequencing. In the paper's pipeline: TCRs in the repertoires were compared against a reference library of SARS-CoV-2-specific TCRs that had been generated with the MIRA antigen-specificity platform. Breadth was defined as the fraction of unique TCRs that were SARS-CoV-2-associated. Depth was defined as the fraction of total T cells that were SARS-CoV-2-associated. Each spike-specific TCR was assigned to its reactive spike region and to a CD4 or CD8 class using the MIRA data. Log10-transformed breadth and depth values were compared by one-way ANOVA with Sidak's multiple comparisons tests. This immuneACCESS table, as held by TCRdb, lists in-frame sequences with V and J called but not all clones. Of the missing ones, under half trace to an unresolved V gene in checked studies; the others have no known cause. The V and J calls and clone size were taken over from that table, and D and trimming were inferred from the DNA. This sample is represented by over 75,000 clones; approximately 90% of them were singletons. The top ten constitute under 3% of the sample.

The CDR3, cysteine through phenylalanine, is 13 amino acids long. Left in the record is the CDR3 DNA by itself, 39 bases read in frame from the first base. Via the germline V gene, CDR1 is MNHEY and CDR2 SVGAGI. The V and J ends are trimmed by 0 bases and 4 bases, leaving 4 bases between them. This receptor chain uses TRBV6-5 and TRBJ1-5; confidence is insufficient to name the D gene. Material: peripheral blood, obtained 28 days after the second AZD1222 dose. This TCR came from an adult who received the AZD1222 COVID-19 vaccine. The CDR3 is CASSYSRNQPQHF. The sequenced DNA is TGTGCCAGCAGTTACTCCAGGAATCAGCCCCAGCATTTT.